The 16 T cell receptor beta chains listed next were all sequenced from one sample in a study of shared clonotypes between healthy human individuals. Selected positively for CCR7 and CD45RO-negative, naive CD8 cells excluded terminally differentiated effector memory CD45RA+ cells. This table comes from immunoSEQ multiplex PCR, and its TCRdb copy is limited to in-frame clones, with some not included. The sample carries about 2,100,000 clones, 85% to 95% recorded once. Sequenced: naive CD8+ T cells from PBMCs. All receptors derive from a man aged 18 to 30 in good health. Some clones in this sample may be carry-over from other donors' samples.

The chain links TRBV9 to TRBJ2-1; unclear D gene. In germline, CDR1 is SGDLS, CDR2 YYNGEE. The V and J ends lost 0 bases and 5 bases respectively, with 9 bases between them. The CDR3 sequence is 14 residues long. CDR3 coding DNA: TGTGCCAGCAGCGTAGGCAACACCGACAATGAGCAGTTCTTC. Amino acid sequence: CASSVGNTDNEQFF.

This clone appeared a single time. This CDR3 is CASSPGLAGGPRSGELFF. The CDR3, as DNA: TGTGCCAGCAGCCCCGGACTAGCGGGAGGGCCCCGGAGCGGGGAGCTGTTTTTT. This chain uses TRBV7-9 with TRBJ2-2, with 15 bases lining up with TRBD2. CDR1 is SEHNR and CDR2 is FQNEAQ in the germline V gene (reference sequence). The J segment lost 7 bases and the V segment lost 5 bases, leaving 11 bases of the junction unmatched. The CDR3 totals 18 residues. Together with reference TRBV7-9 and TRBJ2-2, the CDR3 gives the full variable domain: DTGVSQNPRHKITKRGQNVTFRCDPISEHNRLYWYRQTLGQGPEFLTYFQNEAQLEKSRLLSDRFSAERPKGSFSTLEIQRTEQGDSAMYLCASSPGLAGGPRSGELFFGEGSRLTVL.

As to this clone: At the DNA level, this CDR3 is encoded by other sequences in the same sample as well. The chain recombines TRBV6-5 with TRBJ2-7, with D possibly matching TRBD2 (5 bases). The CDR3 spans 13 residues. V lost 3 bases and J 0 bases, leaving 6 bases between the germline ends. Germline values: CDR1 MNHEY, CDR2 SVGAGI. The CDR3 DNA follows: TGTGCCAGCAGTTATGAGGGCTCCTACGAGCAGTACTTC. This encodes CASSYEGSYEQYF.

The chain couples TRBV14 to TRBJ2-7; D unclear. Deletions cut 2 bases from V and 3 bases from J, with 11 bases between. Germline V gene sequence: CDR1 SGHDN, CDR2 FVKESK. The CDR3 runs 14 residues. The CDR3 DNA sequence: TGTGCCAGCAGCCAATCGTTGTCATTCTACGAGCAGTACTTC. Translated, it gives CASSQSLSFYEQYF.

The genes are TRBV15 and TRBJ1-2; D unresolved. Between the trimmed V and J ends, which lost 0 bases and 5 bases, there was a span of 13 bases. This CDR3 comprises 15 residues. The germline V gene encodes CDR1 LNHNV and CDR2 YYDKDF (reference sequence). The CDR3 nucleotides read TGTGCCACCAGCAGAGATGCCTCGGATTTTTATGGCTACACCTTC. As protein: CATSRDASDFYGYTF.

This sequence joins TRBV4-1 and TRBJ2-3, with D hard to call. V lost 1 base and J lost 6, with 11 bases in between. The CDR3 is 14 amino acids. The V gene's germline CDR1 is MGHRA and CDR2 YSYEKL. This CDR3 reads CASSQGVRIDTQYF. The DNA for the CDR3 is TGCGCCAGCAGCCAAGGCGTTCGGATTGATACGCAGTATTTT.

This clone has a single count. This chain joins TRBV27 and TRBJ1-5; TRBD1 matches at 7 bases. CDR3 size: 15 residues. With V trimmed by 6 bases and J by 6 bases, 11 bases remained unmatched. From germline, CDR1 is MNHEY and CDR2 SMNVEV (reference sequence). The CDR3 region has the DNA TGTGCCAGCAGACAGAACAGGGGATTCTTTCAGCCCCAGCATTTT. This sequence encodes CASRQNRGFFQPQHF.

The chain employs TRBV19 and TRBJ2-3, with 9 positions matching TRBD2. The CDR3 is 15 amino acids. V was clipped by 1 base and J by 2 bases; unmatched bases: 1. CDR1 and CDR2 from the germline V gene are LNHDA and SQIVND (reference sequence). CDR3 nucleotide sequence: TGTGCCAGTAGTATAGTAGCGGGGGACACAGATACGCAGTATTTT. Translating gives CASSIVAGDTDTQYF.

This clone was seen a handful of times. The rearrangement uses TRBV4-1 and TRBJ1-1; TRBD1 aligns across 7 bases. The CDR3 is made up of 14 amino acids. The ends lost 5 bases at V and 5 bases at J; junction bases unmatched: 8. Germline loops: CDR1 MGHRA, CDR2 YSYEKL. For the CDR3, the DNA is TGCGCCAGCAGCTACCGGGACAGCCGGACTGAAGCTTTCTTT. This sequence encodes CASSYRDSRTEAFF.

The chain employs TRBV2 and TRBJ2-6; D is ambiguous. The CDR3 contains 16 residues. Per the germline V gene, CDR1 is SNHLY and CDR2 is FYNNEI. The V gene lost 1 base and the J gene lost 0 bases, with 7 bases spanning the gap. The CDR3 loop is CASSEGRLSGANVLTF. CDR3 nucleotide sequence: TGTGCCAGCAGTGAAGGGAGACTCTCTGGGGCCAACGTCCTGACTTTC.

The J gene is TRBJ2-7, the V gene TRBV6-6; D is unclear. The V gene's germline CDR1 is MNHNY and CDR2 SVGAGI (reference sequence). CDR3 size: 13 residues. Trimming pared 4 bases from V and 7 bases from J, leaving 14 bases between. This CDR3 reads CASSLTLYGEQYF. In DNA form, the CDR3 reads TGTGCCAGCAGTTTAACCCTTTACGGGGAGCAGTACTTC.

V usage is TRBV6-6 and J usage is TRBJ2-1; 9 bases line up with TRBD1. This CDR3 region has 15 residues. The ends lost 0 bases at V and 6 bases at J; junction bases unmatched: 3. Germline values: CDR1 MNHNY, CDR2 SVGAGI (reference sequence). The CDR3 is CASSYSTGGSNEQFF. CDR3 DNA: TGTGCCAGCAGTTACTCGACAGGGGGTTCCAATGAGCAGTTCTTC.

This chain joins TRBV29-1 and TRBJ2-3, with D unclear. The germline V gene encodes CDR1 SQVTM and CDR2 ANQGSEA. The germline V and J ends were trimmed by 1 base and 2 bases, with 10 bases remaining between them. The length of the CDR3 is 14 residues. CDR3 coding DNA: TGCAGCGTTGAAGGCCTACCCCTCACAGATACGCAGTATTTT. Translation gives CSVEGLPLTDTQYF.

This sequence joins TRBV25-1 and TRBJ1-5; D is perhaps TRBD1 (6 bases). Trimming took off 4 bases at V and 9 bases at J, with 13 bases between the two ends. Germline V gene sequence: CDR1 MGHDK, CDR2 SYGVNS. The CDR3 is made up of 13 amino acids. For the CDR3, the DNA is TGTGCCAGCAGTGGGGGGCCTCTGTGGCCCCAGCATTTT. It specifies CASSGGPLWPQHF.

The chain is built from TRBV18 and TRBJ2-7, with TRBD2 identical over 12 bases. Germline V gene sequence: CDR1 KGHSH, CDR2 LQKENI. The CDR3 runs 15 residues. Unmatched junction bases numbered 4, after V lost 3 bases and J lost 4 bases. CDR3 nucleotides: TGTGCCAGCTCACCCCTAGCGGGAGGGGGTTACGAGCAGTACTTC. It is translated as CASSPLAGGGYEQYF.

The V call is TRBV19, the J call TRBJ1-1; D is uncertain. V lost 5 bases and J lost 6, with 7 bases in between. Per the germline V gene, CDR1 is LNHDA and CDR2 is SQIVND (reference sequence). The CDR3 extends over 11 amino acids. The CDR3 loop is CASSFFSEAFF. The CDR3 coding sequence is TGTGCCAGTAGTTTTTTCTCTGAAGCTTTCTTT.